Listed below are T cell receptor beta chains from one sample, sequenced in a study of T cell responses to AZD1222 COVID-19 vaccine. Clones were read by immunoSEQ multiplex PCR, and TCRdb kept only the in-frame ones, dropping some. This sample has approximately 92,000 clones, with 91% found just once. The material was peripheral blood, obtained on day 0 of AZD1222 vaccination. Every receptor here comes from an adult in good health. The CDR3 runs from the conserved cysteine through the conserved F or W. Fields, in order: J gene, V gene, CDR3 protein.

TRBJ2-2	TRBV19	CASSYGLAGGRNTGELFF
TRBJ2-7	TRBV6-5	CASKTQSYEQYF
TRBJ1-5	TRBV5-1	CASSLSPTRGGRNQPQHF
TRBJ1-1	TRBV10-2	CASSEFRGVNTEAFF
TRBJ1-1	TRBV10-3	CAISIGAINTEAFF
TRBJ1-2	TRBV28	CASSLWGRANYGYTF
TRBJ1-2	TRBV15	CATSRVGTGVYGYTF
TRBJ1-4	TRBV19	CASSVTGGLGTNEKLFF
TRBJ2-5	TRBV9	CASSVSPGLAGGPLETQYF
TRBJ2-3	TRBV5-8	CASSLVYIRTDTQYF
TRBJ1-2	TRBV9	CASSVAQGNYGYTF
TRBJ2-7	TRBV9	CASSVGLAGIEQYF
TRBJ2-1	TRBV7-9	CASSPRGGDSYNEQFF
TRBJ1-1	TRBV7-2	CASSFTGTGGYTEAFF
TRBJ1-2	TRBV7-3	CASSHDRTGSHGYTF
TRBJ2-7	TRBV25-1	CASSPRDRAGHEQYF
TRBJ2-3	TRBV5-1	CASSGTGRGDTQYF
TRBJ2-3	TRBV6-5	CASSKGQGITDTQYF
TRBJ2-4	TRBV15	CATSSNGPGYIQYF
TRBJ1-2	TRBV6-2/TRBV6-3	CASSYGRGYTF
TRBJ2-5	TRBV5-4	CASSQRGRETQYF
TRBJ1-5	TRBV6-5	CASSRQGYSNQPQHF
TRBJ2-7	TRBV6-5	CASSYSDTYSYEQYF
TRBJ2-1	TRBV7-9	CASSLLVGNEQFF
TRBJ1-1	TRBV6-2/TRBV6-3	CASSPHEVNTEAFF
TRBJ1-5	TRBV6-5	CASSRGSNQPQHF
TRBJ2-2	TRBV24-1	CATSGRSNTGELFF
TRBJ2-3	TRBV23-1	CASSPKDRGYRHTQYF
TRBJ1-5	TRBV19	CASLNLDRNQPQHF
TRBJ2-7	TRBV2	CASLPRGENEQYF
TRBJ1-3	TRBV5-1	CASSLAGQGGTIYF
TRBJ2-2	TRBV7-2	CASSKDSNTGELFF
TRBJ2-1	TRBV10-3	CAIGASGRYEQFF
TRBJ2-1	TRBV2	CASSEVQSLYDEQFF
TRBJ1-6	TRBV18	CASSPEVPGQGFSPLHF
TRBJ1-4	TRBV5-8	CASSFRARDEKLFF
TRBJ2-3	TRBV5-1	CASSLAQTSGSTDTQYF
TRBJ1-5	TRBV6-2/TRBV6-3	CASSGVSQPQHF
TRBJ2-6	TRBV27	CASRSLGFGANVLTF
TRBJ1-2	TRBV5-4	CASSLGSTTANYGYTF
TRBJ2-7	TRBV5-3	CAGTRRAARYEQYF
TRBJ2-5	TRBV4-3	CASSRGETQYF
TRBJ1-1	TRBV9	CASSFFRDRPNTEAFF
TRBJ2-1	TRBV27	CASSFLAGAEQFF
TRBJ1-5	TRBV24-1	CATSDDRDYSNQPQHF
TRBJ1-2	TRBV2	CASSEVDYGYTF
TRBJ2-5	TRBV4-1	CASSQGQRQETQYF
TRBJ2-1	TRBV5-1	CASRFQGNNEQFF
TRBJ1-3	TRBV2	CASKSRGAGNTIYF
TRBJ1-2	TRBV30	CANSGKWDGYTF
TRBJ1-4	TRBV6-1	CASSEAAGQGVGKLFF
TRBJ2-5	TRBV13	CASSFGLAGRRETQYF
TRBJ1-1	TRBV19	CASKGQGRDTEAFF
TRBJ1-5	TRBV6-2/TRBV6-3	CASRYRNQPQHF
TRBJ1-3	TRBV10-3	CATSEQVGSGNTIYF